The source of this T cell receptor beta chain is a study of PD-L1 blockade in urothelial cancer. For the study at large: The median number of T cells present in blood samples was some 140,000. Findings of the study overall: Pretreatment blood TCR clonality under the median forecast improved survival.

As to this clone: Its antigen is still unknown.

Assay used: immunoSEQ multiplex PCR; TCRdb lists only in-frame clones, some missing. The table has about 100,000 clones, approximately 85% seen once; the top ten hold 2% to 3%. The input for sequencing was PBMCs, taken around atezolizumab (anti-PD-L1) treatment. This TCR was sampled from a man aged 50 to 59 with urothelial cancer.

CDR3 bases: TGTGCCAGCAGGACAGGGGTCGACTACGAGCAGTACTTC. Protein sequence: CASRTGVDYEQYF. The V gene is TRBV6-1, the J gene TRBJ2-7, with 8 bases that match TRBD1. V lost 6 bases and J lost 3; bases outside the gene matches: 4. CDR1 is MNHNS, CDR2 SASEGT, per germline. This CDR3 region has 13 residues.